The 15 T cell receptor beta chains below all came from one sample that was sequenced in a study of PD-1 blockade in classical Hodgkin lymphoma. Each patient's relapse followed autologous stem cell transplantation, and brentuximab vedotin exposure varied. The assay was immunoSEQ multiplex PCR, and TCRdb's table has in-frame clones only and misses some. The repertoire includes tens of thousands of clones, roughly 80% of them detected once, and approximately 20% sits in the top ten. Sequenced material: peripheral blood mononuclear cells (PBMCs), taken at baseline. These receptors all come from a human donor with classical Hodgkin lymphoma.

This sequence joins TRBV6-6 and TRBJ1-3, with unresolved D. The CDR3 contains 11 residues. Trimming took off 5 bases at V and 5 bases at J, with 4 bases between the two ends. The germline CDR1 and CDR2 sequences are MNHNY and SVGAGI (reference sequence). The CDR3 sequence is CASSLRNTIYF. The DNA for the CDR3 is TGTGCCAGCAGTCTGAGAAACACCATATATTTT.

This clone was counted many times. The chain carries TRBV7-6 and TRBJ2-7, with a tentative D call TRBD1 (5 bases). V lost 1 base to trimming and J lost 3 bases, with 16 bases between them. The V gene's germline CDR1 is SGHVS and CDR2 FNYEAQ. CDR3 length equals 16 residues. The CDR3 loop is CASSLESQGTVYEQYF. CDR3 DNA sequence: TGTGCCAGCAGCTTAGAATCCCAGGGTACGGTCTACGAGCAGTACTTC.

Written as DNA, the CDR3 is TGTGCCAGCAGTTACGCAGGAAGCGGCTACACCTTC. This encodes CASSYAGSGYTF. The rearrangement joins TRBV6-5 to TRBJ1-2; D not certain. From germline, CDR1 is MNHEY and CDR2 SVGAGI. This CDR3 contains 12 residues. Trimming took 2 bases from V and 8 from J, leaving 9 bases between them.

This clone rates as medium-sized (0.01 to 0.1%). V is TRBV11-2 and J is TRBJ1-2, with 8 bases identical to TRBD1. Per germline, CDR1 SGHAT and CDR2 FQNNGV. There are 15 residues in the CDR3. Trimming took 0 bases from V and 8 from J; bases not matched to a gene: 8. In DNA, the CDR3 is TGTGCCAGCAGCTTAGATGAGCAGGGGGCGAGAGGCTACACCTTC. Its protein is CASSLDEQGARGYTF.

CDR3 region: CASSLAPTHGDTQYF. For the CDR3, the DNA is TGTGCCAGCAGCTTAGCGCCAACCCATGGAGATACGCAGTATTTT. This chain uses TRBV7-9 with TRBJ2-3; D remains ambiguous. The CDR3 spans 15 residues. In germline, CDR1 is SEHNR, CDR2 FQNEAQ (reference sequence). V was shortened by 0 bases and J by 5 bases, with 12 bases between the two germline ends.

This chain links TRBV19 with TRBJ2-1; D might be TRBD2 (6 bases). V was pared by 4 bases and J by 3 bases, with 10 bases between. This CDR3 contains 14 residues. CDR1 and CDR2 from the germline V gene are LNHDA and SQIVND (reference sequence). The CDR3 DNA reads as TGTGCCAGTAGTAGTAGCGGAATCTACAATGAGCAGTTCTTC. Residues: CASSSSGIYNEQFF.

This chain connects TRBV29-1 to TRBJ2-7; a possible D gene is TRBD1 (6 bases). The CDR3 has 12 residues. Trimming stripped 5 bases from V and 4 bases from J, with 12 bases between. Per the germline V gene, CDR1 is SQVTM and CDR2 is ANQGSEA. CDR3 coding DNA: TGCAGCGTTTCCTCAGGGGAGTACGAGCAGTACTTC. This sequence encodes CSVSSGEYEQYF.

The chain combines TRBV11-2 with TRBJ2-1, with 8 bases fitting TRBD2. Germline V lookup: CDR1 SGHAT, CDR2 FQNNGV. Trimming at V came to 1 base and at J to 6 bases, leaving 8 bases not matched to a gene. This CDR3 region has 16 residues. The CDR3 DNA reads as TGTGCCAGCAGCTTAGCTCTACTAGCGGCCCTCAATGAGCAGTTCTTC. This encodes CASSLALLAALNEQFF.

A few counts support this clone. This chain links TRBV7-9 with TRBJ2-2; no firm D call. Trimming removed 5 bases from V and 8 bases from J, with 6 bases in between. The CDR3 is made up of 11 amino acids. Germline CDR1 reads SEHNR; CDR2 reads FQNEAQ (reference sequence). CDR3 protein: CASSRSGELFF. The DNA of the CDR3 is TGTGCCAGCAGCCGCTCGGGGGAGCTGTTTTTT.

The chain has TRBV7-2 and TRBJ2-1; perhaps TRBD1 as D (8 bases). V was pared by 5 bases and J by 7 bases, with 18 bases between. Germline loops: CDR1 SGHTA, CDR2 FQGNSA. This CDR3 region has 15 residues. In nucleotides, the CDR3 is TGTGCCAGCAGCCCTAGCGGACAGGGTAGTAATGAGCAGTTCTTC. Encoded protein: CASSPSGQGSNEQFF. The full variable domain, in which reference TRBV7-2 and TRBJ2-1 provide the parts outside the CDR3, is GAGVSQSPSNKVTEKGKDVELRCDPISGHTALYWYRQSLGQGLEFLIYFQGNSAPDKSGLPSDRFSAERTGGSVSTLTIQRTQQEDSAVYLCASSPSGQGSNEQFFGPGTRLTVL.

Turning to this clone: Other DNA sequences in the sample encode the same CDR3. The chain couples TRBV27 to TRBJ1-1; no clear D. Trimming left V 3 bases short and J 1 base short, with 6 bases between. This CDR3 contains 13 residues. CDR1 is MNHEY and CDR2 is SMNVEV in the germline V gene (reference sequence). In DNA form, the CDR3 reads TGTGCCAGCAGTTTGGGAAAGAACACTGAAGCTTTCTTT. Amino acids: CASSLGKNTEAFF.

The rearrangement joins TRBV6-1 to TRBJ1-5; tentatively, D is TRBD1 (5 bases). V was cut by 6 bases and J by 6 bases, with 18 bases left in between. CDR1 is MNHNS, CDR2 SASEGT, per germline. This CDR3 is 15 amino acids long. The CDR3 region has the DNA TGTGCCAGCAGCCTTACTCAGGGCGAGGGTCAGCCCCAGCATTTT. As protein: CASSLTQGEGQPQHF.

This chain connects TRBV6-5 to TRBJ2-5; TRBD2 is a possible D gene (6 bases). Germline V CDR1 and CDR2: MNHEY, SVGAGI. Trimming left V 2 bases short and J 5 bases short, with 6 bases between. The CDR3 consists of 12 residues. CDR3 sequence reads: CASSYGGETQYF. DNA of the CDR3: TGTGCCAGCAGTTACGGGGGGGAGACCCAGTACTTC.

V is TRBV5-1 and J is TRBJ2-1; TRBD2 matches 14 bases. V lost 0 bases to trimming and J lost 7 bases; unmatched junction nucleotides: 15. This CDR3 is 20 amino acids long. The germline V gene has CDR1 SGHRS and CDR2 YFSETQ. In DNA form, the CDR3 reads TGCGCCAGCAGCTTGGGGGATCCGACTCGACTAGCGGGAGGGAATAATGAGCAGTTCTTC. Its translation is CASSLGDPTRLAGGNNEQFF.

This clone was observed a handful of times. This sequence joins TRBV9 and TRBJ2-5; 9 nucleotides match TRBD1. Per the germline V gene, CDR1 is SGDLS and CDR2 is YYNGEE. With V trimmed by 3 bases and J by 5 bases, 5 bases remained unmatched. This CDR3 has 14 residues. CDR3 protein: CASSGTGGGETQYF. The CDR3 DNA reads TGTGCCAGCAGCGGAACAGGGGGCGGGGAGACCCAGTACTTC.